This section outlines one T cell receptor (beta chain) sequence together with its context. Its antigen is unidentified. Profiled with immunoSEQ multiplex PCR; TCRdb holds only in-frame clones, not every one. The data contain approximately 61,000 clones, 89% of them singletons. V lost 1 base, J lost 0 bases, and 2 bases stayed unmatched. This CDR3 region has 15 residues. Germline loops: CDR1 LNHNV, CDR2 YYDKDF (reference sequence). This entry belongs to a study of OX40 agonist ivuxolimab in advanced cancers. Study-wide background: Each patient was given ivuxolimab into a vein every 2 weeks, at 0.01 to 10 mg/kg.

Study results and caveats: Patients who responded partially at 0.1-3.0 mg/kg showed clonal expansion ranking among the lowest.

Sequenced here: CD4+ or CD8+ T cells sorted from blood, sampled in a trial of the OX40 agonist ivuxolimab. The receptor comes from an adult with an advanced solid tumor such as melanoma, head and neck, liver or kidney cancer. The chain combines TRBV15 with TRBJ2-7; TRBD2 matches 8 bases. CDR3 sequence: CATSRVTSGSYEQYF. The CDR3 coding sequence is TGTGCCACCAGCAGAGTAACTAGCGGCTCCTACGAGCAGTACTTC.